Each of the 20 T cell receptor beta chains below was sequenced from the same sample in a study of blood T cells in healthy people across ages. Through a sample-barcoded 5' primer and a J-beta primer mix, a second PCR was run for roughly 7 to 12 cycles. Via MiXCR, TCRdb re-called the 5' RACE reads, giving one row per CDR3 protein. The repertoire has around 650,000 distinct CDR3 sequences, about a third of them found once; the top ten carry 15%. The sequenced sample was blood. These receptors came from a woman older than 75 in good health.

V and J are TRBV28 and TRBJ2-1; 7 bases align to TRBD2. The J segment lost 8 bases and the V segment lost 6 bases, leaving 10 bases of the junction unmatched. From germline, CDR1 is MDHEN and CDR2 SYDVKM. This CDR3 region has 14 residues. The CDR3 bases are TGTGCCAGCAGCTCCCCCGGGGAGGGCGATGAGCAGTTCTTC. Its protein is CASSSPGEGDEQFF.

This clonotype was counted many times. J is TRBJ2-7 and V is TRBV5-5; D is undetermined. Germline V lookup: CDR1 SGHKS, CDR2 YYEKEE (reference sequence). The CDR3 runs to 15 residues. Trimming shortened V by 0 bases and J by 0 bases, and 10 bases separated the two germline ends. Here the CDR3 reads CASSLGELSSYEQYF. The DNA of the CDR3 is TGTGCCAGCAGCTTGGGGGAATTGAGCTCCTACGAGCAGTACTTC.

This sequence joins TRBV11-2 and TRBJ1-2; 7 bases align to TRBD1. CDR1 and CDR2 from the germline V gene are SGHAT and FQNNGV. The CDR3 has 15 amino acids. Losses at the gene ends were 4 bases for V and 8 bases for J; bases not matched to a gene: 13. The CDR3 DNA reads TGTGCCAGCAGCTCCGGGCCACAGGGGTTAAGGGGCTACACCTTC. Translating gives CASSSGPQGLRGYTF.

In regard to this clonotype: This sequence may be a read error, since a much larger clone differs from it by one base. The chain uses TRBV7-9 and TRBJ1-2; tentatively, D is TRBD1 (5 bases). This CDR3 has 13 amino acids. Trimming took off 5 bases at V and 7 bases at J, with 14 bases between the two ends. Per germline, CDR1 SEHNR and CDR2 FQNEAQ (reference sequence). The CDR3 bases are TGTGCCAGCAGCCCCGCCCCCGGGGGTGGCTACACCTTC. Translating it yields CASSPAPGGGYTF.

This sequence joins TRBV20-1 and TRBJ2-7; no clear D gene. V shed 5 bases and J shed 7 bases, with 21 bases lying between them. Germline V gives CDR1 DFQATT, CDR2 SNEGSKA (reference sequence). The CDR3 consists of 14 residues. CDR3 residues: CSAEALVEPREQYF. CDR3 coding DNA: TGCAGTGCTGAGGCCCTGGTCGAGCCGAGGGAGCAGTACTTC.

V gene TRBV5-5 combines with J gene TRBJ1-3; D unclear. Germline assignment: CDR1 SGHKS and CDR2 YYEKEE (reference sequence). CDR3 length equals 15 residues. The V end lost 4 bases, the J end lost 1 base, and 12 bases lay between the germline ends. In nucleotides, the CDR3 is TGTGCCAGCAGCCCTGATTCCAGATCTGGAAACACCATATATTTT. Encoded protein: CASSPDSRSGNTIYF. Drawing the rest from reference TRBV5-5 and TRBJ1-3, the complete variable domain is DAGVTQSPTHLIKTRGQQVTLRCSPISGHKSVSWYQQVLGQGPQFIFQYYEKEERGRGNFPDRFSARQFPNYSSELNVNALLLGDSALYLCASSPDSRSGNTIYFGEGSWLTVV.

This clonotype was seen a few times. At one of its ends the junction is not consistent with the germline gene, which may arise from a read error. This chain connects TRBV20-1 to TRBJ1-5; D uncertain. The germline V gene encodes CDR1 DFQATT and CDR2 SNEGSKA (reference sequence). This CDR3 comprises 13 residues. The CDR3 DNA is TGCGGTGCTGGAGGAAAGGGCAATCAGCCCCAGCATTTT. Encoded protein: CGAGGKGNQPQHF.

This clonotype was counted only a few times. The rearrangement joins TRBV9 to TRBJ2-6; no firm D call. The CDR3 is 15 residues long. The V gene lost 1 base and the J gene lost 0 bases, with 5 bases spanning the gap. Looked up from germline, CDR1 is SGDLS and CDR2 is YYNGEE. CDR3 DNA: TGTGCCAGCAGCGTAATGGCCTCTGGGGCCAACGTCCTGACTTTC. Protein: CASSVMASGANVLTF.

This clonotype was counted between two and nine times. This may arise from a read error, as a much more abundant clone is one base away. The chain recombines TRBV20-1 with TRBJ1-2; TRBD1 is a possible D gene (5 bases). Germline V CDR1 and CDR2: DFQATT, SNEGSKA (reference sequence). The CDR3 extends over 12 amino acids. The CDR3 coding sequence is TGCGGACTGACAGACACTAGCTATGGCTACACCTTC. This encodes CGLTDTSYGYTF.

The chain employs TRBV15 and TRBJ1-6; D gene uncertain. The CDR3 is made up of 15 amino acids. Germline V gene sequence: CDR1 LNHNV, CDR2 YYDKDF (reference sequence). Trimming pared 0 bases from V and 6 bases from J, leaving 9 bases between. CDR3 nucleotides: TGTGCCACCAGCAGAGATAGGGCTCCTAATTCACCCCTCCACTTT. Residues: CATSRDRAPNSPLHF.

This clonotype was observed a few times. The chain employs TRBV2 and TRBJ2-5, with D unclear. The germline gives CDR1 SNHLY, CDR2 FYNNEI. Trimming removed 7 bases from V and 4 bases from J, with 10 bases in between. This CDR3 spans 12 amino acids. The CDR3 reads CASNLATETQYF. The CDR3 coding sequence is TGTGCCAGCAACCTTGCGACAGAGACCCAGTACTTC. Full variable domain (outside the CDR3, taken from reference TRBV2 and TRBJ2-5): EPEVTQTPSHQVTQMGQEVILRCVPISNHLYFYWYRQILGQKVEFLVSFYNNEISEKSEIFDDQFSVERPDGSNFTLKIRSTKLEDSAMYFCASNLATETQYFGPGTRLLVL.

This clonotype was seen ten or more times. The V gene is TRBV20-1, the J gene TRBJ2-7, with 9 bases that match TRBD1. The CDR3 length is 15 residues. After removal of 2 bases from V and 5 bases from J, the junction contained 10 bases not matched to a gene. Germline lookup yields CDR1 DFQATT and CDR2 SNEGSKA (reference sequence). CDR3 amino acids: CSARHTGGLKNEQYF. CDR3 sequence (DNA): TGCAGTGCTAGACACACAGGGGGCCTCAAGAACGAGCAGTACTTC.

This chain uses TRBV14 with TRBJ2-1, with D unclear. Trimming took 4 bases from V and 6 from J, leaving 16 bases between them. CDR3 length: 15 amino acids. CDR1 is SGHDN and CDR2 is FVKESK in the germline V gene. As DNA, the CDR3 is TGTGCCAGCAGCCCAAGATTAGGACGGTCCAATGAGCAGTTCTTC. Translated: CASSPRLGRSNEQFF. The whole variable domain, remainder taken from reference TRBV14 and TRBJ2-1, is EAGVTQFPSHSVIEKGQTVTLRCDPISGHDNLYWYRRVMGKEIKFLLHFVKESKQDESGMPNNRFLAERTGGTYSTLKVQPAELEDSGVYFCASSPRLGRSNEQFFGPGTRLTVL.

Ten or more counts support this clonotype. The rearrangement links TRBV6-1 to TRBJ2-5; D gene uncertain. Trimming took 6 bases from V and 5 from J, leaving 13 bases between them. The CDR3 contains 13 residues. Germline CDR1 MNHNS, CDR2 SASEGT. CDR3: CASRRSRLETQYF. CDR3 nucleotides: TGTGCCAGCAGACGGAGTCGTCTGGAGACCCAGTACTTC.

This clonotype was seen more than once but under ten times. CDR3 residues: CASSLGGWDTEAFF. In DNA form, the CDR3 reads TGCGCCAGCAGCTTGGGAGGGTGGGACACTGAAGCTTTCTTT. The V and J genes are TRBV5-1 and TRBJ1-1; D remains ambiguous. CDR3 length: 14 residues. V shed 0 bases and J shed 3 bases, with 9 bases lying between them. Germline V lookup: CDR1 SGHRS, CDR2 YFSETQ.

This chain joins TRBV2 and TRBJ2-2; possibly TRBD1 for D (6 bases). Germline lookup yields CDR1 SNHLY and CDR2 FYNNEI. The CDR3 has 14 amino acids. Trimming took off 5 bases at V and 6 bases at J, with 13 bases between the two ends. CDR3 sequence: CASSKNRVAGELFF. CDR3 bases: TGTGCCAGCAGTAAAAACAGGGTGGCCGGGGAGCTGTTTTTT.

The V call is TRBV20-1, the J call TRBJ2-3, with 10 positions matching TRBD2. Per germline, CDR1 DFQATT and CDR2 SNEGSKA (reference sequence). V shed 5 bases, J shed 4 bases, and the junction held 15 bases outside the gene matches. The CDR3 runs 17 residues. The CDR3 loop is CSASPLSGRADADTQYF. CDR3 DNA sequence: TGCAGTGCTTCTCCCCTCAGCGGGAGGGCCGATGCAGATACGCAGTATTTT.

This rearrangement joins TRBV9 to TRBJ1-1; D unresolved. The CDR3 extends over 14 amino acids. Germline V gene sequence: CDR1 SGDLS, CDR2 YYNGEE. Trimming stripped 0 bases from V and 8 bases from J, with 14 bases between. The CDR3: CASSVGVFGVEAFF. In nucleotides, the CDR3 is TGTGCCAGCAGCGTAGGTGTATTCGGAGTGGAAGCTTTCTTT.

The chain carries TRBV3-1 and TRBJ1-1; D ambiguous. The CDR3 length is 15 residues. The V gene's germline CDR1 is LGHDT and CDR2 YNNKEL (reference sequence). Between the trimmed V and J ends, which lost 1 base and 8 bases, there was a span of 17 bases. In DNA, the CDR3 is TGTGCCAGCAGCCAAGTTCAAAGTCCCGGAGACGAAGCTTTCTTT. It codes for CASSQVQSPGDEAFF.

Of note for this clonotype: The junction shows a germline mismatch at one end, possibly a read error. The chain carries TRBV19 and TRBJ2-1, with 7 nucleotides matching TRBD1. This CDR3 has 14 residues. CDR1 and CDR2 from the germline V gene are LNHDA and SQIVND (reference sequence). The DNA of the CDR3 is TGTGTCAGTAGTACCCGAACAGGGGATGATGAGCAGTTCTTC. Protein sequence: CVSSTRTGDDEQFF.